This entry lists 5 T cell receptor beta chains sequenced from one sample in a study of tumor and adjacent non-tumor tissue in lung cancer. A modified ARM-PCR protocol with three rounds of nested PCR amplified TCRbeta. MiXCR, run by TCRdb on the multiplex PCR reads, gives a single entry per CDR3 protein. The sample records 200,000 to 250,000 distinct CDR3 sequences, approximately 74% being singletons. No cell sorting was done before RNA was extracted from the tissue. The sample consisted of lung tumor tissue. These receptor sequences come from a man aged 60-69 years with non-small cell lung cancer.

About this clonotype itself: A read error may produce the germline difference seen at one junction end. The V gene is TRBV11-1, the J gene TRBJ2-3; possibly TRBD1 for D (5 bases). Germline CDR1 reads SGHAT; CDR2 reads FQDESV (reference sequence). This CDR3 spans 13 amino acids. CDR3 loop: CASSLNGTGTQYF. DNA for the CDR3: TGTGCCAGCAGCCTTAATGGCACAGGTACGCAGTATTTT. Variable domain in full (rest from reference TRBV11-1 and TRBJ2-3): EAEVAQSPRYKITEKSQAVAFWCDPISGHATLYWYRQILGQGPELLVQFQDESVVDDSQLPKDRFSAERLKGVDSTLKIQPAELGDSAMYLCASSLNGTGTQYFGPGTRLTVL.

In regard to this clonotype: As the CDR3 is not closed by the conserved phenylalanine or tryptophan, this likely results from a read error. The chain combines TRBV11-3 with TRBJ2-4; D is unresolved. Germline-derived CDR1 and CDR2 are SGHNT and YENEEA. V lost 5 bases to trimming and J lost 0 bases, with 14 bases between them. CDR3 length equals 16 residues. CDR3 sequence (DNA): TGTGCCAGCAGCCCCCCATATTATTTAGCCAAAAACATTCAGTACTTG. This codes for CASSPPYYLAKNIQYL.

Points on this clonotype: Being one base from a much bigger clone, this may be a read error. The chain is built from TRBV4-2 and TRBJ2-7, with D possibly matching TRBD2 (5 bases). CDR1 is LGHNA and CDR2 is YNFKEQ in the germline V gene. This CDR3 comprises 14 residues. The CDR3 reads CANSQDGGPREQYF. The DNA of the CDR3 is TGTGCCAACAGCCAAGATGGAGGCCCTAGGGAGCAGTACTTC.

Remarks on this clonotype: A read error may explain this, as a much larger clone is one base away. The rearrangement uses TRBV5-4 and TRBJ2-5, with 10 nucleotides matching TRBD2. Per the germline V gene, CDR1 is SGHNT and CDR2 is YYREEE (reference sequence). This CDR3 comprises 14 residues. J lost 5 bases, V lost 4 bases, and 5 bases had no gene match. CDR3 protein: CASSLIAGGETQYF. In DNA form, the CDR3 reads TGTGCCAGCAGCCTCATAGCGGGGGGTGAGACCCAGTACTTC.

A remark on this clonotype: The junction departs from germline at one end; a sequencing error may be responsible. In DNA form, the CDR3 reads TGTGCCTGGGACAGCAGAGCGGGGACTGAAGCTTTTTTT. As protein: CAWDSRAGTEAFF. V usage is TRBV30 and J usage is TRBJ1-1; D might be TRBD1 (5 bases). Germline V gene lookup returns CDR1 GTSNPN and CDR2 SVGIG (reference sequence). This CDR3 has 13 residues.